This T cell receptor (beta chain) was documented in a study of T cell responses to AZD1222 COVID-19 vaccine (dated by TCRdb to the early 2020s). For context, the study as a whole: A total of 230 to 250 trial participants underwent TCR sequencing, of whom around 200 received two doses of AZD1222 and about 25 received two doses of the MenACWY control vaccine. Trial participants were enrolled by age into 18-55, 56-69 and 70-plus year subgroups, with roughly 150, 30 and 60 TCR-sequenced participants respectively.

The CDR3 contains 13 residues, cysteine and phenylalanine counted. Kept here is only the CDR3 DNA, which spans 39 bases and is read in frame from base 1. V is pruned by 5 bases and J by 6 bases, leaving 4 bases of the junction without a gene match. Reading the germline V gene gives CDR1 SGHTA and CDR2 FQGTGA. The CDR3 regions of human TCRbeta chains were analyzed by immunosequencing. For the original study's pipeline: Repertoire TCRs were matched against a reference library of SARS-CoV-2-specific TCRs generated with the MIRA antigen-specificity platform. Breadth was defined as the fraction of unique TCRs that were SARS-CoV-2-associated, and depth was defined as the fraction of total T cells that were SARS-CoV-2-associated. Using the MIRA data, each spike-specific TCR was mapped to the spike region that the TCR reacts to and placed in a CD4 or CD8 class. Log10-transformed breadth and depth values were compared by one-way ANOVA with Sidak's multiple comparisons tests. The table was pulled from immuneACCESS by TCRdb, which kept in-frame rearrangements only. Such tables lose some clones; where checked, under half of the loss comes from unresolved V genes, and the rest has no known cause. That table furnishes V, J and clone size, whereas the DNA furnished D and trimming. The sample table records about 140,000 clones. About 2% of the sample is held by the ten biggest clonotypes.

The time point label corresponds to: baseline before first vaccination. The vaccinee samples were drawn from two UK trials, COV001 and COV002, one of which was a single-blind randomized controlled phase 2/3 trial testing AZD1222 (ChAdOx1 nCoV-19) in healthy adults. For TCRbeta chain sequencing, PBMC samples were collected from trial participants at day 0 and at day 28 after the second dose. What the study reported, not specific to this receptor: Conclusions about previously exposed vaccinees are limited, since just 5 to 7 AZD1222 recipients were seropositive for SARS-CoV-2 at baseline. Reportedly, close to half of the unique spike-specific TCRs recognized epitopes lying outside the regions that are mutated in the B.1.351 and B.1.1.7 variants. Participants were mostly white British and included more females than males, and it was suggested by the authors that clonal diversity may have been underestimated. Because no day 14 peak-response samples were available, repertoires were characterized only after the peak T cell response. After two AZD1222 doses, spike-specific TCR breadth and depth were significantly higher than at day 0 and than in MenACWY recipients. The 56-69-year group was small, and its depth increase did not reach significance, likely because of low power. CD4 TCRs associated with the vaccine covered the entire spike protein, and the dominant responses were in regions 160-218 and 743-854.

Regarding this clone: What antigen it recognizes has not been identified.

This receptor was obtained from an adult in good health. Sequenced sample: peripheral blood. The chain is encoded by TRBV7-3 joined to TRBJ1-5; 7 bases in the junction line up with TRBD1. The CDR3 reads CASSPGGSQPQHF. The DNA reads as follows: TGTGCCAGCAGCCCAGGGGGTAGTCAGCCCCAGCATTTT. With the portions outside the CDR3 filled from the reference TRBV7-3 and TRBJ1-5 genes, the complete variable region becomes GAGVSQTPSNKVTEKGKYVELRCDPISGHTALYWYRQSLGQGPEFLIYFQGTGAADDSGLPNDRFFAVRPEGSVSTLKIQRTERGDSAVYLCASSPGGSQPQHFGDGTRLSIL.